This TCR beta chain was found in a study of blood T cells in healthy people across ages. Study-wide findings and caveats: Naive and antigen-experienced cells could not be conclusively compared, given unsorted PBMCs. Diversity estimated from one million T cells was considered an underestimate.

With a J-beta primer mix and a sample-barcoded 5' primer, a second PCR ran about 7 to 11 cycles. TCRdb called the 5' RACE reads again in MiXCR, with one record for every CDR3 protein. The data contain approximately 800,000 distinct CDR3 sequences, about 36% of them singletons. Ten or more counts support this clonotype. The antigen is undetermined. Healthy Russian Caucasian donors spanned ages about 6 to 100 years. The sequence was obtained from a man younger than 35 in good health. The source material was blood.

The CDR3 spells CASSQDWETQYF. CDR3 DNA: TGTGCCAGCAGCCAAGATTGGGAGACCCAGTACTTC. V is TRBV4-2 and J is TRBJ2-5; D gene uncertain. The ends were cut back, 0 bases at V and 5 bases at J, with 4 bases in the middle. The CDR3 spans 12 residues. Germline values: CDR1 LGHNA, CDR2 YNFKEQ.